This T cell receptor beta chain was retrieved from a study of cytomegalovirus exposure and HLA in healthy donors. Study-wide points: Exclusion as indistinguishable affected some V segments, including TRBV6-2 and TRBV6-3. Researchers counted 150 to 200 TCR beta chains as cytomegalovirus-associated.

Germline lookup yields CDR1 SGHTA and CDR2 FQGNSA. The CDR3 sequence is 16 residues long. After removal of 3 bases from V and 0 bases from J, the junction contained 0 bases not matched to a gene. Concerning this clone itself: The antigen remains undetermined.

The PCR was carried out with 60 Vbeta primers and 13 Jbeta primers. Data came from immunoSEQ multiplex PCR; TCRdb stores just in-frame clones and leaves some out. The data hold 60,000 to 70,000 clones, with about 77% observed a single time. The specimen sequenced was PBMCs. The clonotype comes from a middle-aged man in good health and CMV-seronegative. The genes are TRBV7-2 and TRBJ2-3; TRBD2 matches at 13 bases. The CDR3, as DNA: TGTGCCAGCAGCTTGGGACTAGCGGGGAGCACAGATACGCAGTATTTT. Translated: CASSLGLAGSTDTQYF. Combining the CDR3 with reference TRBV7-2 and TRBJ2-3 gives the whole variable domain GAGVSQSPSNKVTEKGKDVELRCDPISGHTALYWYRQSLGQGLEFLIYFQGNSAPDKSGLPSDRFSAERTGGSVSTLTIQRTQQEDSAVYLCASSLGLAGSTDTQYFGPGTRLTVL.